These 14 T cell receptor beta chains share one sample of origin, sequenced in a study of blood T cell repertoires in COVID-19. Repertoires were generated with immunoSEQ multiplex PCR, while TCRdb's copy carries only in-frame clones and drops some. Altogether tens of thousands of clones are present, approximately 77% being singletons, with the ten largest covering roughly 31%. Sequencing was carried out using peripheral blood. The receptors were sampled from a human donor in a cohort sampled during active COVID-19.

This CDR3 reads CASSEISVSYGYTF. The CDR3 DNA reads as TGTGCCAGCAGTGAAATCTCGGTGTCCTATGGCTACACCTTC. The rearrangement uses TRBV2 and TRBJ1-2; D unresolved. Trimming took 2 bases from V and 4 from J, leaving 11 bases between them. Germline V lookup: CDR1 SNHLY, CDR2 FYNNEI. The CDR3 has 14 amino acids.

For the CDR3, the DNA is TGTGCCAGCAGCGGGGGACTAGCGGACTCCTACGAGCAGTACTTC. It yields the protein CASSGGLADSYEQYF. J is TRBJ2-7 and V is TRBV5-4, with TRBD2 identical over 11 bases. Per the germline V gene, CDR1 is SGHNT and CDR2 is YYREEE (reference sequence). The trim removed 4 bases at V and 0 bases at J, leaving 3 bases unmatched. There are 15 residues in the CDR3. Looking up the rest from reference TRBV5-4 and TRBJ2-7 gives the full variable domain: ETGVTQSPTHLIKTRGQQVTLRCSSQSGHNTVSWYQQALGQGPQFIFQYYREEENGRGNFPPRFSGLQFPNYSSELNVNALELDDSALYLCASSGGLADSYEQYFGPGTRLTVT.

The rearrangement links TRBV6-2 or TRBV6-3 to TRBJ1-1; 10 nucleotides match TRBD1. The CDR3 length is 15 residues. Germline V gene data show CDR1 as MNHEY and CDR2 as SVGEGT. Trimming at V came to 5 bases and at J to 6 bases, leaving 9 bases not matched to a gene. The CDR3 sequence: CASSDPGQGTSEAFF. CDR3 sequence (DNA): TGTGCCAGCAGTGACCCGGGACAGGGGACGTCTGAAGCTTTCTTT.

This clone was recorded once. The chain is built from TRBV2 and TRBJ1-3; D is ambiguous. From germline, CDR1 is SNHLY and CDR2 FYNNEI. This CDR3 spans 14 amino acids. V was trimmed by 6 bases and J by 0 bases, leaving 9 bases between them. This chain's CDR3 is CASRVWASGNTIYF. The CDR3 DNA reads TGTGCCAGCAGGGTTTGGGCCTCTGGAAACACCATATATTTT. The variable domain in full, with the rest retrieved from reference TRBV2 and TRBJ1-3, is EPEVTQTPSHQVTQMGQEVILRCVPISNHLYFYWYRQILGQKVEFLVSFYNNEISEKSEIFDDQFSVERPDGSNFTLKIRSTKLEDSAMYFCASRVWASGNTIYFGEGSWLTVV.

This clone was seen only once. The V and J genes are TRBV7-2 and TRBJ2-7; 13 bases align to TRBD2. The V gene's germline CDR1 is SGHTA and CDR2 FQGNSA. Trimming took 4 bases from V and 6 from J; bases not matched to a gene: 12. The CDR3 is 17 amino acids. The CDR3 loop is CASSSTATSGRSAEQYF. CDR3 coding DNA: TGTGCCAGCAGCTCGACGGCGACTAGCGGGAGGTCGGCCGAGCAGTACTTC. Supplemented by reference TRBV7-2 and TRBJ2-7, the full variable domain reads GAGVSQSPSNKVTEKGKDVELRCDPISGHTALYWYRQSLGQGLEFLIYFQGNSAPDKSGLPSDRFSAERTGGSVSTLTIQRTQQEDSAVYLCASSSTATSGRSAEQYFGPGTRLTVT.

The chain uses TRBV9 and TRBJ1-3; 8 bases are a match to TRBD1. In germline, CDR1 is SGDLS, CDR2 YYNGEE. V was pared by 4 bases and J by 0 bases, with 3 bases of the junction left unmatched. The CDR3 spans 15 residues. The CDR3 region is CASSPTGASGNTIYF. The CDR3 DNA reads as TGTGCCAGCAGCCCGACAGGGGCCTCTGGAAACACCATATATTTT. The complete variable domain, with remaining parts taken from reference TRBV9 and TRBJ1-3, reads DSGVTQTPKHLITATGQRVTLRCSPRSGDLSVYWYQQSLDQGLQFLIQYYNGEERAKGNILERFSAQQFPDLHSELNLSSLELGDSALYFCASSPTGASGNTIYFGEGSWLTVV.

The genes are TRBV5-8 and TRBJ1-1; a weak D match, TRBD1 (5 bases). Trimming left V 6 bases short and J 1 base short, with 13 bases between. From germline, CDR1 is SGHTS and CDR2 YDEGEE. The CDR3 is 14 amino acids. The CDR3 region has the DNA TGTGCCAGCATCCACTTGGGGGGGAACACTGAAGCTTTCTTT. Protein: CASIHLGGNTEAFF.

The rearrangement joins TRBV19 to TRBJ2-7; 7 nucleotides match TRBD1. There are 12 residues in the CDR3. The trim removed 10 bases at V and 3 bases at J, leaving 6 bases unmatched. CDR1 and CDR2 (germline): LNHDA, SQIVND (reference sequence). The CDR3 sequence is CATRQGNYEQYF. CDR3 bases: TGTGCCACCCGACAGGGTAACTACGAGCAGTACTTC.

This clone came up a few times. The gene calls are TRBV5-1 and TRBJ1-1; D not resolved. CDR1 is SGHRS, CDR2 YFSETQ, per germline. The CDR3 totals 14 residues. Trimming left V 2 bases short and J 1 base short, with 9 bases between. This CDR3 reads CASSFGPSNTEAFF. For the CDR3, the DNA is TGCGCCAGCAGCTTTGGGCCTTCGAACACTGAAGCTTTCTTT.

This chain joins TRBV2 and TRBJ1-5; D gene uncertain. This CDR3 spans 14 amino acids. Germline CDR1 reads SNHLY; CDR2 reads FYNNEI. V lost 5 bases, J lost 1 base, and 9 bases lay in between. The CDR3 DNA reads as TGTGCCAGCAGTTTCGCGGGGAGCAATCAGCCCCAGCATTTT. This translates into CASSFAGSNQPQHF.

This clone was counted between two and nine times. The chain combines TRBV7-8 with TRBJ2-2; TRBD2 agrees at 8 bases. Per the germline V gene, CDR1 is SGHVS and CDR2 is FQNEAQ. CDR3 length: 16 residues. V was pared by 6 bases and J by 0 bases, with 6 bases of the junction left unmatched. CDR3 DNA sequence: TGTGCCAGCAGGCTCTACGGGAGGGCGAACACCGGGGAGCTGTTTTTT. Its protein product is CASRLYGRANTGELFF.

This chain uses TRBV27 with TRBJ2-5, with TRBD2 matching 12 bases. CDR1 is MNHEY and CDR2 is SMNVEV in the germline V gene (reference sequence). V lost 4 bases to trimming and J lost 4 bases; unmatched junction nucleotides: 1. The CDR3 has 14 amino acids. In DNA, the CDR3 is TGTGCCAGCAGTTCGGGACTAGCGGGAGAGACCCAGTACTTC. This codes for CASSSGLAGETQYF.

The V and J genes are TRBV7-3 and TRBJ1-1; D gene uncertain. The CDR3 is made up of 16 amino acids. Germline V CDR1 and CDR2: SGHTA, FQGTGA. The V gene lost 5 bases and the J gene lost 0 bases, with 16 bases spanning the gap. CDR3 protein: CASSQRPGNMNTEAFF. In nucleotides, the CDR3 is TGTGCCAGCAGCCAGCGGCCAGGCAATATGAACACTGAAGCTTTCTTT.

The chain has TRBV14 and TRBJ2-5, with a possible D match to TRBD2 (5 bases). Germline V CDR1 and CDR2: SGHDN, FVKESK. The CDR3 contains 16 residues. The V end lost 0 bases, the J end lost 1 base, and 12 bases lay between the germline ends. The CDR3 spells CASSQEVQAAQETQYF. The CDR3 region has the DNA TGTGCCAGCAGCCAAGAAGTGCAAGCGGCCCAAGAGACCCAGTACTTC.